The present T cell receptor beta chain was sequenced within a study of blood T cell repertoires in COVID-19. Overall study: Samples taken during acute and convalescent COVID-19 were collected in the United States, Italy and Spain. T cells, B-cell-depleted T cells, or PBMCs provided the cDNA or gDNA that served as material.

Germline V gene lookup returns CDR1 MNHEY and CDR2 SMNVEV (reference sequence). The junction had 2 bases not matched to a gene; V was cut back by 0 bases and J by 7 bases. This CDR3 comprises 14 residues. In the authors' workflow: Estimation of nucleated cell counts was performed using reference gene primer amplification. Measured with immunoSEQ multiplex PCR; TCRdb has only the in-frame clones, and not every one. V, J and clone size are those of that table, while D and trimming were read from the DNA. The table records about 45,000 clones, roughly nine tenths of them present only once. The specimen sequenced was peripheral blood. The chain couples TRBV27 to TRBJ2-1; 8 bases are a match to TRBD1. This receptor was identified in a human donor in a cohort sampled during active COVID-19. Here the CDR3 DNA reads TGTGCCAGCAGTTTATCTCAGGGGGCGAATGAGCAGTTCTTC. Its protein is CASSLSQGANEQFF.